A selection of T cell receptor beta chains follows, all from one sample in a study of T cell changes during pregnancy in multiple sclerosis. Only in-frame clones appear in the TCRdb table, and some are missing; sequencing was by immunoSEQ multiplex PCR. The sample holds about 110,000 clones, about 89% seen once. Sequencing was performed on peripheral blood, taken before pregnancy. Receptor source: a female donor with multiple sclerosis, enrolled in a pregnancy study. The CDR3 runs from the conserved cysteine through the conserved F or W. The D gene is left open where the match is weak. The size of a clone is reported for some rows only, either as once, few or many, or as a class for expanded clones.

v_gene	j_gene	d_gene	abundance	CDR3aa	CDR3nt
TRBV7-2	TRBJ1-1	.	.	CASSGGWGSDTEAFF	TGTGCCAGCAGCGGAGGATGGGGTTCGGACACTGAAGCTTTCTTT
TRBV27	TRBJ1-2	TRBD1	.	CASSLGDSVRSRTF	TGTGCCAGCAGTCTTGGGGACAGTGTAAGGTCACGCACCTTC
TRBV28	TRBJ1-1	TRBD1	.	CASSIPGQLNTEAFF	TGTGCCAGCAGCATTCCGGGACAGTTAAACACTGAAGCTTTCTTT
TRBV5-1	TRBJ2-7	.	.	CASSPGLTTYEQYF	TGCGCCAGCAGCCCGGGACTTACAACCTACGAGCAGTACTTC
TRBV7-3	TRBJ2-7	TRBD2	.	CASSLFAGGFYEQYF	TGTGCCAGCAGCTTATTTGCGGGGGGCTTTTACGAGCAGTACTTC
TRBV7-2	TRBJ2-5	.	.	CASSLGALEQETQYF	TGTGCCAGCAGCTTAGGCGCGCTAGAACAAGAGACCCAGTACTTC
TRBV2	TRBJ2-3	TRBD1	.	CARRQGAGDTQYF	TGTGCCAGACGACAGGGGGCGGGAGATACGCAGTATTTT
TRBV7-6	TRBJ2-2	TRBD2	few	CASSLGAGTTTGELFF	TGTGCCAGCAGCTTAGGAGCCGGGACTACAACCGGGGAGCTGTTTTTT
TRBV11-3	TRBJ2-1	.	.	CASSLRQALREQFF	TGTGCCAGCAGCTTAAGGCAGGCCCTCAGGGAGCAGTTCTTC
TRBV7-3	TRBJ2-3	.	.	CASSLGVTASSTDTQYF	TGTGCCAGCAGCTTAGGAGTGACAGCTTCTAGCACAGATACGCAGTATTTT
TRBV6-5	TRBJ1-2	.	once	CASSTRGFYGYTF	TGTGCCAGCAGTACAAGGGGTTTCTATGGCTACACCTTC
TRBV27	TRBJ2-3	.	.	CASSLRASSTDTQYF	TGTGCCAGCAGTTTGAGGGCCTCTAGCACAGATACGCAGTATTTT
TRBV6-6	TRBJ2-7	.	.	CASRRQSTSYEQYF	TGTGCCAGCAGACGACAGTCAACCTCCTACGAGCAGTACTTC
TRBV19	TRBJ1-5	.	.	CASSISGQGRNQPQHF	TGTGCCAGTAGTATTTCGGGACAAGGTCGCAATCAGCCCCAGCATTTT
TRBV9	TRBJ1-3	.	once	CASSTSQVPTSGNTIYF	TGTGCCAGCAGCACTAGCCAGGTTCCCACGTCTGGAAACACCATATATTTT
TRBV6-1	TRBJ2-7	TRBD1	once	CASSPGTGPYEQYF	TGTGCCAGCAGCCCCGGGACAGGCCCCTACGAGCAGTACTTC
TRBV28	TRBJ1-1	.	.	CASSFRRSGMNTEAFF	TGTGCCAGCAGTTTCAGGAGGAGCGGTATGAACACTGAAGCTTTCTTT
TRBV9	TRBJ2-7	.	.	CASSVRSLAATYEQYF	TGTGCCAGCAGCGTTCGGTCCTTAGCGGCTACCTACGAGCAGTACTTC
TRBV2	TRBJ2-1	TRBD2	.	CASSEEGVTSGPNEQFF	TGTGCCAGCAGTGAGGAGGGGGTTACTAGCGGCCCGAATGAGCAGTTCTTC
TRBV25-1	TRBJ1-4	.	.	CASSKTQGNEKLFF	TGTGCCAGCAGTAAAACACAGGGTAATGAAAAACTGTTTTTT
TRBV15	TRBJ1-2	.	.	CATSRDPKREDYGYTF	TGTGCCACCAGCAGAGATCCAAAGAGGGAGGACTATGGCTACACCTTC
TRBV9	TRBJ2-5	TRBD2	.	CASSVGSSGAQETQYF	TGTGCCAGCAGCGTAGGGTCTAGCGGGGCCCAAGAGACCCAGTACTTC